The 10 T cell receptor beta chains below were found in one sample sequenced in a study of early T cells in non-severe SARS-CoV-2 infection (dated by TCRdb to about 2021). The library was obtained by 5' RACE. The reads were generated on a NextSeq 500. TCRdb reprocessed the public reads (quality trimming at Q25 with fastp, clone calling with MiXCR) and kept in-frame beta chains. Here each entry gathers all rows of one CDR3 protein and keeps the most common genes and DNA. This sample lists about 90,000 distinct CDR3 sequences; around an eighth were detected once. Of the sample, roughly 6.4% is held by the ten largest clones. The specimen sequenced was whole blood. The source of these receptors is an adult who was a healthcare worker with PCR-confirmed SARS-CoV-2 infection or an uninfected control (not recorded which).

The gene calls are TRBV29-1 and TRBJ1-1; 8 nucleotides agree with TRBD1. V trimming: 5 bases; J trimming: 4 bases; junction bases outside the gene matches: 9. The CDR3 is 14 amino acids. The germline CDR1 and CDR2 sequences are SQVTM and ANQGSEA. CDR3 region: CSVLGRQGSTEAFF. Written as DNA, the CDR3 is TGCAGCGTTTTAGGTAGACAGGGGAGCACTGAAGCTTTCTTT.

This chain joins TRBV28 and TRBJ2-1; D unclear. The CDR3 sequence is 12 residues long. The germline V gene has CDR1 MDHEN and CDR2 SYDVKM. Trimming left V 8 bases short and J 8 bases short, with 13 bases between. The CDR3 region has the DNA TGTGCCAGCGACACAGTATTCGATGAGCAGTTCTTC. Protein sequence: CASDTVFDEQFF.

The chain couples TRBV5-4 to TRBJ2-5; the match to TRBD1 covers 8 bases. Germline loops: CDR1 SGHNT, CDR2 YYREEE (reference sequence). J gave up 1 base and V 3 bases, and 5 bases lay outside the gene matches. The CDR3 length is 15 residues. CDR3 region: CASSSPQGAQETQYF. The CDR3 DNA reads as TGTGCCAGCAGCTCCCCGCAGGGGGCCCAAGAGACCCAGTACTTC. Supplemented by reference TRBV5-4 and TRBJ2-5, the full variable domain reads ETGVTQSPTHLIKTRGQQVTLRCSSQSGHNTVSWYQQALGQGPQFIFQYYREEENGRGNFPPRFSGLQFPNYSSELNVNALELDDSALYLCASSSPQGAQETQYFGPGTRLLVL.

This clonotype was seen a handful of times. This rearrangement joins TRBV12-3 or TRBV12-4 to TRBJ2-3; possibly TRBD2 for D (5 bases). V was pared by 2 bases and J by 6 bases, with 15 bases between. This CDR3 is 15 amino acids long. Here the CDR3 DNA reads TGTGCCAGCAGTTTACGGGATAGCCAAGACGATACGCAGTATTTT. Its protein product is CASSLRDSQDDTQYF.

The chain employs TRBV10-1 and TRBJ2-3; D call uncertain. The CDR3 has 15 amino acids. The germline gives CDR1 WNHNN, CDR2 SYGVQD (reference sequence). Trimming shortened V by 3 bases and J by 6 bases, and 16 bases separated the two germline ends. CDR3 region: CASSDILGPLDTQYF. CDR3 nucleotide sequence: TGCGCCAGCAGTGACATCCTAGGGCCCCTTGATACGCAGTATTTT.

This clonotype was picked up many times. The chain employs TRBV29-1 and TRBJ2-1; 14 bases match TRBD2. Germline V gene lookup returns CDR1 SQVTM and CDR2 ANQGSEA. Trimming at V came to 3 bases and at J to 1 base, leaving 8 bases not matched to a gene. The CDR3 covers 18 residues. CDR3: CSVEGLAGEERSYNEQFF. DNA for the CDR3: TGCAGCGTTGAGGGACTAGCGGGAGAGGAAAGATCCTACAATGAGCAGTTCTTC.

In its sample, this clonotype was seen a few times. V and J are TRBV12-5 and TRBJ1-1; D not certain. V was pared by 5 bases and J by 7 bases, with 14 bases between. Per germline, CDR1 LGHNT and CDR2 FRNRAP. The CDR3 length is 13 residues. The CDR3 protein is CASGIGFFDEAFF. Here the CDR3 DNA reads TGTGCTAGTGGTATCGGATTTTTCGATGAAGCTTTCTTT.

The rearrangement uses TRBV25-1 and TRBJ2-7; no reliable D call. The CDR3 contains 12 residues. Germline CDR1 and CDR2: MGHDK and SYGVNS. V gave up 1 base and J gave up 3 bases, with 4 bases separating them. CDR3 sequence reads: CASSEWNYEQYF. The CDR3 DNA reads TGTGCCAGCAGTGAATGGAACTACGAGCAGTACTTC.

J is TRBJ2-1 and V is TRBV4-1; the D gene is possibly TRBD1 (5 bases). Per germline, CDR1 MGHRA and CDR2 YSYEKL. The CDR3 covers 15 residues. With 4 bases removed from V and 0 bases from J, the gap between germline ends came to 10 bases. The CDR3 sequence: CASSRGSSSYNEQFF. DNA of the CDR3: TGCGCCAGCAGCCGGGGCTCCAGCTCCTACAATGAGCAGTTCTTC.

The genes are TRBV30 and TRBJ2-2; D is unresolved. The V end was cut by 4 bases, the J end by 1 base, with 7 bases between. Germline CDR1 reads GTSNPN; CDR2 reads SVGIG (reference sequence). CDR3 size: 13 residues. CDR3 amino acids: CAWTHGNTGELFF. The CDR3 DNA follows: TGTGCCTGGACCCACGGGAACACCGGGGAGCTGTTTTTT.